The 8 T cell receptor beta chains given below trace back to one sample, sequenced in a study of CD8 T cells in Susac syndrome (dated by TCRdb to the late 2010s). The library was made by the immunoSEQ multiplex PCR assay. RNA was extracted using the RNeasy kit, and 0.5 to 1 microgram was reverse transcribed with random hexamers. TCRdb's own reprocessing of the public reads used fastp at Q25 and MiXCR and kept productive beta chains. Here each entry gathers all rows of one CDR3 protein and keeps the most common genes and DNA. The sample records about 210,000 distinct CDR3 sequences, about 95% of which are singletons. 0.095% of the sample goes to the ten largest clones. Sequenced: CD4+ T cells from PBMCs. These receptors were taken from a human donor with multiple sclerosis.

The rearrangement links TRBV6-5 to TRBJ2-5; no clear D. The CDR3 has 14 residues. Germline-derived CDR1 and CDR2 are MNHEY and SVGAGI. Trimming stripped 2 bases from V and 5 bases from J, with 12 bases between. The CDR3 nucleotides are TGTGCCAGCAGTTACAGAGGCCAGTGGGAGACCCAGTACTTC. Protein sequence: CASSYRGQWETQYF.

The rearrangement uses TRBV25-1 and TRBJ2-1; TRBD2 aligns across 9 bases. The CDR3 covers 17 residues. Looked up from germline, CDR1 is MGHDK and CDR2 is SYGVNS. V shed 1 base and J 3 bases; nucleotides not matched to a gene: 7. The CDR3: CASSEWGGRGGYNEQFF. CDR3 DNA sequence: TGTGCCAGCAGTGAATGGGGCGGGAGGGGTGGCTACAATGAGCAGTTCTTC.

CDR3 loop: CSVNGGSSYEQYF. The DNA of the CDR3 is TGCAGCGTTAACGGGGGAAGCTCCTACGAGCAGTACTTC. V gene TRBV29-1 combines with J gene TRBJ2-7, with D possibly matching TRBD2 (6 bases). The length of the CDR3 is 13 residues. Looked up from germline, CDR1 is SQVTM and CDR2 is ANQGSEA. V was clipped by 5 bases and J by 0 bases, with 11 bases between them.

CDR3: CASSMLAGATTDTQYF. Written as DNA, the CDR3 is TGTGCCAGTAGTATGCTAGCGGGGGCCACCACAGATACGCAGTATTTT. This chain uses TRBV19 with TRBJ2-3; 10 nucleotides match TRBD2. From germline, CDR1 is LNHDA and CDR2 SQIVND (reference sequence). The CDR3 has 16 amino acids. Trimming at V came to 3 bases and at J to 2 bases, leaving 5 bases not matched to a gene. Supplemented by reference TRBV19 and TRBJ2-3, the full variable domain reads DGGITQSPKYLFRKEGQNVTLSCEQNLNHDAMYWYRQDPGQGLRLIYYSQIVNDFQKGDIAEGYSVSREKKESFPLTVTSAQKNPTAFYLCASSMLAGATTDTQYFGPGTRLTVL.

This chain joins TRBV12-3 or TRBV12-4 and TRBJ2-3; TRBD2 agrees at 11 bases. The CDR3 extends over 14 amino acids. V was pared by 1 base and J by 6 bases, with 0 bases of the junction left unmatched. The DNA of the CDR3 is TGTGCCAGCAGTTTAGTAGCGGGAGGGGATACGCAGTATTTT. The encoded protein is CASSLVAGGDTQYF.

This chain uses TRBV29-1 with TRBJ2-7; 9 bases match TRBD1. Germline V gene data show CDR1 as SQVTM and CDR2 as ANQGSEA. The CDR3 length is 15 residues. The junction had 7 bases not matched to a gene; V was cut back by 3 bases and J by 1 base. The CDR3 loop reads CSVDPGQGSSYEQYF. CDR3 coding DNA: TGCAGCGTTGACCCGGGACAGGGTAGTTCCTACGAGCAGTACTTC.

This chain connects TRBV5-1 to TRBJ2-3; D ambiguous. V lost 1 base and J 1 base, leaving 10 bases between the germline ends. Per the germline V gene, CDR1 is SGHRS and CDR2 is YFSETQ. There are 15 residues in the CDR3. The CDR3 reads CASSLYAGRTDTQYF. CDR3 nucleotide sequence: TGCGCCAGCAGCTTGTACGCAGGCCGCACAGATACGCAGTATTTT.

This chain joins TRBV10-3 and TRBJ2-1, with 10 nucleotides matching TRBD2. The trim removed 10 bases at V and 3 bases at J, leaving 15 bases unmatched. The V gene's germline CDR1 is ENHRY and CDR2 SYGVKD. The CDR3 is made up of 17 amino acids. This CDR3 is CATQIRASGGHYNEQFF. DNA of the CDR3: TGTGCCACCCAAATTAGGGCTAGCGGGGGACACTACAATGAGCAGTTCTTC.